These 6 T cell receptor beta chains were sequenced from one sample in a study of tissue T cells after allogeneic stem cell transplantation. The time point here: mouse harvest day 7 after allogeneic transplant. The graft held 10^6 splenic CD5+ T cells and 10^7 T-cell-depleted bone marrow cells. The repertoire was sequenced with immunoSEQ multiplex PCR; TCRdb's copy has only in-frame clones and lacks some. This sample has around 6,200 clones, with approximately 47% found just once. The sequencing input was gut tissue. These TCRs come from a female BALB/c mouse given C57BL/6 T cells with graft-versus-host disease after an allogeneic hematopoietic cell transplant.

Comments on this clone: Germline and genes: mouse. The CDR3 end lies 1 residue beyond the end of the read and is filled in from the germline J gene. The chain joins TRBV26 to TRBJ2-3, with D hard to call. Trimming took off 2 bases at V and 0 bases at J, with 9 bases between the two ends. CDR3 size: 15 residues. The germline gives CDR1 KGHPV, CDR2 FQNQEV (reference sequence). The CDR3 spells CASSLRISSAETLYF. Incomplete CDR3 DNA: TGTGCCAGCAGTCTGCGCATCTCTAGTGCAGAAACGCTGTAT.

This clone was observed a few times. Mouse gene names and germline throughout. The read halts 1 residue ahead of the CDR3 end, with the missing end drawn from the germline J gene. The chain has TRBV13-2 and TRBJ1-2, with a tentative D call TRBD1 (5 bases). Germline V lookup: CDR1 NNHNN, CDR2 SYGAGS (reference sequence). The V end lost 5 bases, the J end lost 1 base, and 9 bases lay between the germline ends. This CDR3 contains 13 residues. The sequenced CDR3 bases are TGTGCCAGCGGCGATCAGGGAAACTCCGACTACACC. Protein product: CASGDQGNSDYT. The full CDR3 sequence reads CASGDQGNSDYTF.

With respect to this clone: The germline and genes are mouse ones. The read ends 1 residue before the CDR3 terminus; that terminus is restored from the germline J gene. The V call is TRBV26, the J call TRBJ1-6, with D perhaps TRBD1 (6 bases). TRBJ1-6 is flagged as an ORF with uncertain function. The germline V gene encodes CDR1 KGHPV and CDR2 FQNQEV (reference sequence). The CDR3 is 14 residues long. Trimming stripped 2 bases from V and 7 bases from J, with 9 bases between. The CDR3 here is CASSLTGWNSPLYF. The sequenced part of the CDR3 DNA is TGTGCCAGCAGTCTGACAGGGTGGAATTCGCCCCTCTAC.

Comments on this clone: Mouse germline and gene names are used. The read is 1 residue too short to cover the CDR3 end, so that end is filled in from the germline J gene. This chain links TRBV13-1 with TRBJ1-3, with unresolved D. The CDR3 loop spans 15 amino acids. V dropped 3 bases and J dropped 1 base, with 11 bases sitting between them. Germline V gene lookup returns CDR1 NSHNY and CDR2 SYGAGN. The CDR3: CASSAYPGSGNTLYF. Incomplete CDR3 DNA: TGTGCCAGCAGTGCCTATCCGGGGTCTGGAAATACGCTCTAT.

To note about this clone: Gene names are the mouse ones. Read data end 1 residue before the CDR3 end; the end is taken from the germline J gene. This chain uses TRBV4 with TRBJ2-5; 14 bases line up with TRBD2. CDR1 is LGHDT and CDR2 is YNNKQL in the germline V gene (reference sequence). V was pared by 5 bases and J by 1 base, with 8 bases of the junction left unmatched. CDR3 length: 18 amino acids. The CDR3 DNA, read in part, is TGTGCCAGCAGCGGGGACTGGGGGGGCGCGGGGTACCAAGACACCCAGTAC. This translates into CASSGDWGGAGYQDTQY. The CDR3 reads in full as CASSGDWGGAGYQDTQYF.

About this clone: Genes and germline come from the mouse. Incomplete CDR3 DNA: TGTGCCAGCAGTCTGGACAGGGGGCGAACAGAAGTCTTC. Its translation is CASSLDRGRTEVF. The whole CDR3 sequence reads CASSLDRGRTEVFF. The chain recombines TRBV26 with TRBJ1-1; TRBD1 matches at 10 bases. With the read ending 1 residue before the CDR3 end, the germline J gene is used to fill in that end. CDR1 and CDR2 from the germline V gene are KGHPV and FQNQEV (reference sequence). The CDR3 runs to 14 residues. The V and J ends lost 2 bases and 5 bases, in that order; junction bases with no gene match: 2.